One sample yielded the 18 T cell receptor beta chains listed below, sequenced in a study of cytomegalovirus exposure and HLA in healthy donors. PCR used 60 Vbeta primers and 13 Jbeta primers. Here immunoSEQ multiplex PCR was the method, and the copy in TCRdb shows in-frame clones only, minus some. The sample records 60,000 to 90,000 clones, around 84% being singletons. Sequencing used PBMCs. The receptors originated from a man between 70 and 80 years old in good health and CMV-seropositive.

The genes are TRBV7-2 and TRBJ2-2, with TRBD1 matching over 9 bases. The CDR3 covers 15 residues. The germline V gene encodes CDR1 SGHTA and CDR2 FQGNSA. Trimming took 2 bases from V and 7 from J; bases not matched to a gene: 5. CDR3 loop: CASSLRTGAGGELFF. The CDR3 bases are TGTGCCAGCAGCTTACGGACAGGGGCGGGCGGGGAGCTGTTTTTT. Using reference TRBV7-2 and TRBJ2-2 for the parts outside the CDR3, the full variable domain is GAGVSQSPSNKVTEKGKDVELRCDPISGHTALYWYRQSLGQGLEFLIYFQGNSAPDKSGLPSDRFSAERTGGSVSTLTIQRTQQEDSAVYLCASSLRTGAGGELFFGEGSRLTVL.

The V call is TRBV7-9, the J call TRBJ1-6; weak D call: TRBD1 (6 bases). Trimming took off 7 bases at V and 7 bases at J, with 14 bases between the two ends. Germline assignment: CDR1 SEHNR and CDR2 FQNEAQ (reference sequence). This CDR3 has 14 amino acids. The CDR3 nucleotides read TGTGCCAGCACCCCGGACAGTCTCAATTCACCCCTCCACTTT. Encoded protein: CASTPDSLNSPLHF.

This clone occurred a few times. This rearrangement joins TRBV10-3 to TRBJ2-7; 9 bases are shared with TRBD1. The germline V gene encodes CDR1 ENHRY and CDR2 SYGVKD. V lost 7 bases, J lost 4 bases, and 2 bases stayed unmatched. CDR3 length equals 12 residues. The CDR3 spells CAITGQGYEQYF. For the CDR3, the DNA is TGTGCCATCACGGGACAGGGATACGAGCAGTACTTC.

The V gene is TRBV2, the J gene TRBJ1-2, with 7 bases aligning to TRBD1. J was trimmed by 5 bases and V by 8 bases; bases with no gene match: 11. The CDR3 extends over 14 amino acids. The germline CDR1 and CDR2 sequences are SNHLY and FYNNEI. CDR3 loop: CASLRPAGGYGYTF. The CDR3 DNA reads TGTGCCAGCTTAAGGCCAGCAGGGGGTTATGGCTACACCTTC.

V and J are TRBV18 and TRBJ1-4; weak D call: TRBD1 (5 bases). Trimming pared 6 bases from V and 8 bases from J, leaving 13 bases between. This CDR3 spans 13 amino acids. The germline V gene encodes CDR1 KGHSH and CDR2 LQKENI. In DNA, the CDR3 is TGTGCCAGCTCGGCGGGGCAGCTAGAAAAACTGTTTTTT. Its translation is CASSAGQLEKLFF.

The J gene is TRBJ1-5, the V gene TRBV19; 8 nucleotides match TRBD1. Trimming removed 7 bases from V and 7 bases from J; junction bases left unmatched: 12. The CDR3 loop spans 15 amino acids. CDR1 LNHDA and CDR2 SQIVND come from the germline V gene (reference sequence). The CDR3 bases are TGTGCCAGTACCCCGACAGGGGAAACAAGCCAGCCCCAGCATTTT. This codes for CASTPTGETSQPQHF.

The chain employs TRBV18 and TRBJ2-2; 14 nucleotides agree with TRBD2. This CDR3 comprises 15 residues. Trimming at V came to 4 bases and at J to 6 bases, leaving 1 base not matched to a gene. Germline V gene sequence: CDR1 KGHSH, CDR2 LQKENI. The CDR3 sequence is CASSRGLAGAGELFF. CDR3 bases: TGTGCCAGCTCACGGGGACTAGCGGGAGCCGGGGAGCTGTTTTTT. The full variable domain, with the rest looked up from reference TRBV18 and TRBJ2-2, is NAGVMQNPRHLVRRRGQEARLRCSPMKGHSHVYWYRQLPEEGLKFMVYLQKENIIDESGMPKERFSAEFPKEGPSILRIQQVVRGDSAAYFCASSRGLAGAGELFFGEGSRLTVL.

The rearrangement joins TRBV28 to TRBJ2-7, with D tentatively TRBD1 (6 bases). CDR1 and CDR2 from the germline V gene are MDHEN and SYDVKM. The CDR3 consists of 14 residues. V gave up 4 bases and J gave up 3 bases, with 13 bases separating them. The DNA for the CDR3 is TGTGCCAGCAGTTCGATAGGGACACTCTACGAGCAGTACTTC. Amino acid sequence: CASSSIGTLYEQYF.

V gene TRBV5-4 combines with J gene TRBJ2-1; TRBD2 might be the D (6 bases). This CDR3 has 15 amino acids. Trimming removed 4 bases from V and 0 bases from J, with 11 bases in between. CDR1 and CDR2 from the germline V gene are SGHNT and YYREEE (reference sequence). The CDR3 DNA follows: TGTGCCAGCAGCCGAGACGGGAGCTCCTACAATGAGCAGTTCTTC. Protein product: CASSRDGSSYNEQFF.

This clone was observed once. J is TRBJ2-3 and V is TRBV29-1; D is unresolved. Germline V CDR1 and CDR2: SQVTM, ANQGSEA. This CDR3 is built from 11 residues. Trimming pared 6 bases from V and 6 bases from J, leaving 10 bases between. The CDR3 loop reads CSVAPMDTQYF. The CDR3 bases are TGCAGCGTCGCCCCTATGGATACGCAGTATTTT.

V usage is TRBV6-5 and J usage is TRBJ1-1; a possible D gene is TRBD1 (5 bases). In germline, CDR1 is MNHEY, CDR2 SVGAGI. CDR3 length equals 11 residues. The V and J ends lost 9 bases and 4 bases respectively, with 9 bases between them. In DNA form, the CDR3 reads TGTGCCAGTCTGGGGCCCACTGAAGCTTTCTTT. Its translation is CASLGPTEAFF.

V is TRBV6-5 and J is TRBJ2-1, with 7 bases that match TRBD2. Germline V gene sequence: CDR1 MNHEY, CDR2 SVGAGI. The J segment lost 7 bases and the V segment lost 10 bases, leaving 10 bases of the junction unmatched. The CDR3 covers 13 residues. CDR3 coding DNA: TGTGCCACCGCGACCGGGAGGCGTAATGAGCAGTTCTTC. Its translation: CATATGRRNEQFF.

The rearrangement links TRBV6-1 to TRBJ2-5, with D possibly matching TRBD1 (6 bases). The DNA end favors TRBJ2-7, so the J call may be wrong. This CDR3 has 14 residues. Germline lookup yields CDR1 MNHNS and CDR2 SASEGT. The DNA for the CDR3 is TGTGCCAGCAGGGCCACAGGGTTAGTAGACGAGCAGTACTTC. It translates to CASRATGLVDEQYF.

V and J are TRBV9 and TRBJ1-2; no reliable D call. V was cut by 6 bases and J by 4 bases, with 10 bases left in between. Germline CDR1 is SGDLS and CDR2 is YYNGEE. The CDR3 runs 12 residues. DNA for the CDR3: TGTGCCAGCAAGCGATCGAGCTATGGCTACACCTTC. It translates to CASKRSSYGYTF.

The V call is TRBV11-2, the J call TRBJ2-3; D is unclear. V was clipped by 3 bases and J by 5 bases, with 3 bases between them. CDR1 and CDR2 (germline): SGHAT, FQNNGV. CDR3 length: 11 amino acids. The CDR3 spells CASSFGDTQYF. Written as DNA, the CDR3 is TGTGCCAGCAGCTTCGGAGATACGCAGTATTTT.

A single count supports this clone. This chain's CDR3 is CASRGLAGGFF. The CDR3 DNA is TGTGCCAGCAGAGGATTAGCGGGAGGTTTCTTC. The V gene is TRBV6-6, the J gene TRBJ2-1; 10 bases match TRBD2. Germline V gene data show CDR1 as MNHNY and CDR2 as SVGAGI (reference sequence). The CDR3 length is 11 residues. Trimming cost V 6 bases and J 16 bases; bases outside gene matches: 6.

This clone was recorded a few times. The chain links TRBV7-2 to TRBJ2-7; 8 nucleotides align to TRBD1. In germline, CDR1 is SGHTA, CDR2 FQGNSA. The V gene end was trimmed by 2 bases and the J gene end by 5 bases; junction bases not matched to a gene: 11. The CDR3 consists of 16 residues. As DNA, the CDR3 is TGTGCCAGCAGCTTATATGGTGGCAGGGGGCGAAACGAGCAGTACTTC. This translates into CASSLYGGRGRNEQYF. Using reference TRBV7-2 and TRBJ2-7 for the parts outside the CDR3, the full variable domain is GAGVSQSPSNKVTEKGKDVELRCDPISGHTALYWYRQSLGQGLEFLIYFQGNSAPDKSGLPSDRFSAERTGGSVSTLTIQRTQQEDSAVYLCASSLYGGRGRNEQYFGPGTRLTVT.

The chain recombines TRBV15 with TRBJ2-5; unclear D gene. The CDR3 spans 12 residues. The V end was cut by 3 bases, the J end by 2 bases, with 4 bases between. The germline V gene encodes CDR1 LNHNV and CDR2 YYDKDF (reference sequence). In DNA form, the CDR3 reads TGTGCCACCAGCAGCGGGCAAGAGACCCAGTACTTC. Protein product: CATSSGQETQYF.